This T cell receptor beta chain was sequenced for a study of cytomegalovirus exposure and HLA in healthy donors. Study results and caveats: It was fewer than 200 TCR beta chains that were listed as cytomegalovirus-associated. A later analysis reportedly identified an Asian-associated ancestry cluster as carrying fewer N-insertions than the roughly 600-donor mean. TRBV6-2, TRBV6-3 and some other V segments were unresolvable in 87-base-pair reads. Clonal expansion was found to be greater in HLA-associated TCR beta chains than in equally common others in a later analysis.

Primers included in the PCR were 60 Vbeta and 13 Jbeta primers. Repertoires were generated with immunoSEQ multiplex PCR, while TCRdb's copy carries only in-frame clones and drops some. This sample has 150,000 to 200,000 clones, with 75% to 90% found just once. Remarks on this clone: Its antigen remains unknown.

Trimming took 8 bases from V and 5 from J, leaving 15 bases between them. Germline CDR1 is SGHTA and CDR2 is FQGTGA. CDR3 size: 14 residues. This receptor was identified in a man in his forties in good health and CMV-seropositive. This chain joins TRBV7-3 and TRBJ2-2; D may be TRBD2 (5 bases). The sample consisted of PBMCs. The CDR3 DNA sequence: TGTGCCAGCGGCGAGGACTCGATAACCGGGGAGCTGTTTTTT. Protein: CASGEDSITGELFF. The complete variable domain, with remaining parts taken from reference TRBV7-3 and TRBJ2-2, reads GAGVSQTPSNKVTEKGKYVELRCDPISGHTALYWYRQSLGQGPEFLIYFQGTGAADDSGLPNDRFFAVRPEGSVSTLKIQRTERGDSAVYLCASGEDSITGELFFGEGSRLTVL.